A single T cell receptor beta chain is shown here with its context. The antigen remains unidentified. Trimming removed 4 bases from V and 3 bases from J; junction bases left unmatched: 9. The CDR3 is made up of 15 amino acids. Per germline, CDR1 SGHRS and CDR2 YFSETQ. Preparation of the TCRbeta library involved a method that used unique molecular identifiers. TCRdb analysed the PCR reads with MiXCR anew, one entry per CDR3 protein. The sample shows some 600,000 distinct CDR3 sequences, 10% to 15% of them seen only once. The sample is drawn from a study of T-cell reconstitution after alpha-beta-depleted transplantation in children. Study-level findings and limits: The main origin of T-cell counts and diversity one year after transplant was newly produced T cells.

V gene TRBV5-1 combines with J gene TRBJ1-2; TRBD1 agrees at 7 bases. Specimen: PBMCs, mostly from graft donor cells, collected 360 days after TCRalphabeta/CD19-depleted stem cell transplant. The clonotype was recovered from a male patient under 18 who had a stem cell transplant for acute myeloid leukemia, so the T cells may come from the graft donor. The CDR3 DNA sequence: TGCGCCAGCAGCGGTGAGACAGGGCACTACTATGGCTACACCTTC. This encodes CASSGETGHYYGYTF.